This T cell receptor beta chain is drawn from a study of T cell responses to AZD1222 COVID-19 vaccine. Turning to the study itself: Whether given at about 4 or about 12 weeks, second doses were pooled.

Broader study findings: Spike-wide coverage was observed for vaccine-associated CD4 TCRs, with dominant responses at 160-218 and 743-854. Baseline serostatus was positive in only a handful of AZD1222 recipients.

Comment on this clone: Its antigen is unknown.

CDR1 and CDR2 from the germline V gene are MNHEY and SMNVEV (reference sequence). The CDR3 covers 13 residues. V shed 8 bases and J 13 bases; nucleotides not matched to a gene: 13. Sequencing was performed with immunoSEQ multiplex PCR; in TCRdb, only in-frame clones are kept and a portion is missing. The data hold about 110,000 clones, with about 90% observed a single time. The chain couples TRBV27 to TRBJ2-1; 8 nucleotides agree with TRBD1. The clonotype comes from an adult in good health. The specimen was peripheral blood, collected on day 0 of AZD1222 vaccination. The CDR3 DNA reads TGTGCCAGCTGGGGGGCAGGGGGCTCCCTCCAGTTCTTC. Translated: CASWGAGGSLQFF.